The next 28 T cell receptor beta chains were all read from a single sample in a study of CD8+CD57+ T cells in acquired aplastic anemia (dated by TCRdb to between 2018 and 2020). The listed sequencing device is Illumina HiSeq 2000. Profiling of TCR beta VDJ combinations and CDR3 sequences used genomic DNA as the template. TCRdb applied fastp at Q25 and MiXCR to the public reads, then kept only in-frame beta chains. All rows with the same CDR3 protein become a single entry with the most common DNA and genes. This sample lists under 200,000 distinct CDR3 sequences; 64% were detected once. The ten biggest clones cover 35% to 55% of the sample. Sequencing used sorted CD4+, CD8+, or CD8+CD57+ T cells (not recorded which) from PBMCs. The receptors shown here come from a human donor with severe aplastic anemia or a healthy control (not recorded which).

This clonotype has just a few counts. CDR3 in amino acids: CATSRDRGQPQHF. The CDR3 coding sequence is TGTGCCACCAGCAGAGATCGGGGTCAGCCCCAGCATTTT. V usage is TRBV15 and J usage is TRBJ1-5; D gene uncertain. The ends were cut back, 0 bases at V and 6 bases at J, with 6 bases in the middle. The germline V gene has CDR1 LNHNV and CDR2 YYDKDF (reference sequence). This CDR3 is built from 13 residues.

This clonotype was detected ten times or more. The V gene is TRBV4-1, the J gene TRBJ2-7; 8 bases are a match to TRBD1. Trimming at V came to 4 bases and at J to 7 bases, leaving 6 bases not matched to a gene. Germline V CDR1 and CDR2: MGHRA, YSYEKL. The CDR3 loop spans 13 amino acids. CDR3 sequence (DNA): TGCGCCAGCAGCCCTGGACAGGGCGTGGAGCAGTACTTC. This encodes CASSPGQGVEQYF.

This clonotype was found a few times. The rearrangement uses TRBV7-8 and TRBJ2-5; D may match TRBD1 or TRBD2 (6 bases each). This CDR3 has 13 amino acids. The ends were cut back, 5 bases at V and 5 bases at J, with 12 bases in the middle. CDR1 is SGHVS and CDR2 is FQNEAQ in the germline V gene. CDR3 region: CASSRGEMETQYF. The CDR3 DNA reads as TGTGCCAGCAGCAGGGGGGAAATGGAGACCCAGTACTTC.

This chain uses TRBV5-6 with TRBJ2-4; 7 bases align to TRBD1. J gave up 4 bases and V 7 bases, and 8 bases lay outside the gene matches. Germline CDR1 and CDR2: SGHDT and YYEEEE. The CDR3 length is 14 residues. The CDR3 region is CASRLWTGKNIQYF. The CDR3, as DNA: TGTGCCAGCCGACTTTGGACAGGAAAAAACATTCAGTACTTC.

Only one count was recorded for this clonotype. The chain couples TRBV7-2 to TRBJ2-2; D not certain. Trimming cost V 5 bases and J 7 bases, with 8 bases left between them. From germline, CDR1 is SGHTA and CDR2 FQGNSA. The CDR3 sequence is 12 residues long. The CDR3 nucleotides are TGTGCCAGCAGCGCTCTCAGCGGGGAGCTGTTTTTT. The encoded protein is CASSALSGELFF.

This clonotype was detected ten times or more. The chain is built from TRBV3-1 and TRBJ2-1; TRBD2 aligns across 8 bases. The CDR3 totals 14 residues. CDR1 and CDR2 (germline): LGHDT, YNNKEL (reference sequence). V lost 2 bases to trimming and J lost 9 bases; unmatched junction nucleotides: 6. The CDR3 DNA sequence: TGTGCCAGCAGCCAAATACGGGGGGGCTTTGAGCAGTTCTTC. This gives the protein CASSQIRGGFEQFF.

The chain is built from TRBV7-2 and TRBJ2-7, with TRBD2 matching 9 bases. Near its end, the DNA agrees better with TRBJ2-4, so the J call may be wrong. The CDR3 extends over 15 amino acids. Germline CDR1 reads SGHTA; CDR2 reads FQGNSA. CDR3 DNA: TGTGCCAGCAGCTTAGTAGCTAGCGGGGCGGACATTCAGTACTTC. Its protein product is CASSLVASGADIQYF.

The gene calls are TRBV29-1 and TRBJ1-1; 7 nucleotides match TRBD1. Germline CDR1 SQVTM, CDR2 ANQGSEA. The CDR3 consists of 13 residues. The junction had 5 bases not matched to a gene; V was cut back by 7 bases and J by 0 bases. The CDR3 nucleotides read TGCAGCGCCGGGACAGACCTGAACACTGAAGCTTTCTTT. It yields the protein CSAGTDLNTEAFF.

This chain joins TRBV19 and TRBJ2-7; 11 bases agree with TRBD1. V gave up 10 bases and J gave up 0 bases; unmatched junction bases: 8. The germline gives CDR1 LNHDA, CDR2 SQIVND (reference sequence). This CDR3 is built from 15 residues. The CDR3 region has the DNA TGTGCCACCCGACCAGGGACAGGGGGCTCCTACGAGCAGTACTTC. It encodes CATRPGTGGSYEQYF.

CDR3 loop: CASSLPIRSPLHF. The CDR3 DNA follows: TGTGCCAGCAGCTTACCCATCCGTTCACCCCTCCACTTT. The genes are TRBV7-2 and TRBJ1-6; D is uncertain. Trimming removed 2 bases at V and 9 bases at J, with 8 bases between. The CDR3 has 13 amino acids. Germline-derived CDR1 and CDR2 are SGHTA and FQGNSA.

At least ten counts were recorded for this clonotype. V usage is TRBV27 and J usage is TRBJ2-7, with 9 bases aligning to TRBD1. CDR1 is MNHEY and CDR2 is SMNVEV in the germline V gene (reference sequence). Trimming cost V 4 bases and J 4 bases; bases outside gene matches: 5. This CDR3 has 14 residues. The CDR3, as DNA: TGTGCCAGCAGTTATACAGGGGGCTCTTACGAGCAGTACTTC. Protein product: CASSYTGGSYEQYF.

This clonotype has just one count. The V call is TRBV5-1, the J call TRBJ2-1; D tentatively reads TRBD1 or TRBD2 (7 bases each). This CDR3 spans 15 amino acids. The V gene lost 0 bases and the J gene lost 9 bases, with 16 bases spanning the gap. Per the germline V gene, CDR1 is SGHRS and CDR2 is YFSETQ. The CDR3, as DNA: TGCGCCAGCAGCTTGGGCGTCAGGGGGGGCGGTGAGCAGTTCTTC. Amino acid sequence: CASSLGVRGGGEQFF.

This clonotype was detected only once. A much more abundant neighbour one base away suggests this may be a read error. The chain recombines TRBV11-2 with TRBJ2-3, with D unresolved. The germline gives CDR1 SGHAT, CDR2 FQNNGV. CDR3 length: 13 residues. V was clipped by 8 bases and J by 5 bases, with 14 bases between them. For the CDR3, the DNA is TGTGCCAGCGGTACATCCCGGGTAGATACGCAGTATTTT. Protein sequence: CASGTSRVDTQYF.

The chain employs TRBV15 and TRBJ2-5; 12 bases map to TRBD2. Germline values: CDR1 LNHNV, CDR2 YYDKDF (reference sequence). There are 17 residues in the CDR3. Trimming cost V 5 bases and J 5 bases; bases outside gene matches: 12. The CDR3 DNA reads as TGTGCCACCAGCGCGAAGGCTAGCGGGGGGGCCATGGAGACCCAGTACTTC. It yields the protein CATSAKASGGAMETQYF.

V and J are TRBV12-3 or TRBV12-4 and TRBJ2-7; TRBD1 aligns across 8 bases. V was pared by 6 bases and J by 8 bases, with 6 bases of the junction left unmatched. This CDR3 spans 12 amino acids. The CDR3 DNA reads TGTGCCAGCAGCCAATACAGGGGGAAGCAGTACTTC. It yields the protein CASSQYRGKQYF.

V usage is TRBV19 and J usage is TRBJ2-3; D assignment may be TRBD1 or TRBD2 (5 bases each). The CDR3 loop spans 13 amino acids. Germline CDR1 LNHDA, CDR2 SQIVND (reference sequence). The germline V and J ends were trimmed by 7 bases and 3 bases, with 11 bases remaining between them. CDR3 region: CASNQGPTDTQYF. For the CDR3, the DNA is TGTGCCAGTAATCAGGGACCTACAGATACGCAGTATTTT.

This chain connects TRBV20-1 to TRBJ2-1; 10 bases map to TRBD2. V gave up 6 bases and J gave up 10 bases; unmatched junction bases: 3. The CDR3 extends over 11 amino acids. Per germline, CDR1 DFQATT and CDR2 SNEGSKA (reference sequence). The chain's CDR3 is CSAGLAIEQFF. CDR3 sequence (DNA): TGCAGTGCGGGACTAGCGATAGAGCAGTTCTTC.

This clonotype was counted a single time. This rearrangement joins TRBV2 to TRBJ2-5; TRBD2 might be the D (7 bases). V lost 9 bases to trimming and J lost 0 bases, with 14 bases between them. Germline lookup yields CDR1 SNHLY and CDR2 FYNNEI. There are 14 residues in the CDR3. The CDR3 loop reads CARGGRGYQETQYF. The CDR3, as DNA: TGTGCCAGGGGGGGGCGGGGCTACCAAGAGACCCAGTACTTC.

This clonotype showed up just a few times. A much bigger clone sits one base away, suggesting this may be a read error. The CDR3 sequence: CASSQGVGGVELFF. The CDR3 bases are TGCGCCAGCAGCCAAGGGGTTGGGGGTGTAGAGCTGTTTTTT. The V and J genes are TRBV4-3 and TRBJ2-2; D may correspond to TRBD1 or TRBD2 (5 bases each). Per germline, CDR1 LGHNA and CDR2 YSLEER. This CDR3 contains 14 residues. V was pared by 1 base and J by 11 bases, with 14 bases between.

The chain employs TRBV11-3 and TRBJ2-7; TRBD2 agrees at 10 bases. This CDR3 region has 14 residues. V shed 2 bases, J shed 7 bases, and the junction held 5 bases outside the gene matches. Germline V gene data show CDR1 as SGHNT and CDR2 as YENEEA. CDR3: CASSLSGGAWEQYF. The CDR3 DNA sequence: TGTGCCAGCAGCTTAAGCGGGGGGGCCTGGGAGCAGTACTTC.

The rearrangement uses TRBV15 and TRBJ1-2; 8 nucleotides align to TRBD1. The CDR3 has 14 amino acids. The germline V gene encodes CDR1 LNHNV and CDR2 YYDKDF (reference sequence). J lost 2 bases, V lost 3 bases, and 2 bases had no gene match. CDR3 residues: CATSRDRVNYGYTF. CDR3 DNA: TGTGCCACCAGCAGGGACAGGGTGAACTATGGCTACACCTTC.

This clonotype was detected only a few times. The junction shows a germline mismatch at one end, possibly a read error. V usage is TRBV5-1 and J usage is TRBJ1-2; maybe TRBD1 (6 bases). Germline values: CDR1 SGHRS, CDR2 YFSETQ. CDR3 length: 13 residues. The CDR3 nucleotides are TGTGCCAGCAGCAAACAGGGTAACTATGGCTACACCTTC. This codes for CASSKQGNYGYTF.

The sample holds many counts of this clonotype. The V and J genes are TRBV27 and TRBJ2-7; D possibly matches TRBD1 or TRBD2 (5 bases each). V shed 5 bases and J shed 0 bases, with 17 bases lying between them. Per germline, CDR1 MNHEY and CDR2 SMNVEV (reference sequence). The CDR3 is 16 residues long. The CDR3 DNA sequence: TGTGCCAGCAGTCCCCTTGGGACGGAGCCCTCCTACGAGCAGTACTTC. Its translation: CASSPLGTEPSYEQYF.

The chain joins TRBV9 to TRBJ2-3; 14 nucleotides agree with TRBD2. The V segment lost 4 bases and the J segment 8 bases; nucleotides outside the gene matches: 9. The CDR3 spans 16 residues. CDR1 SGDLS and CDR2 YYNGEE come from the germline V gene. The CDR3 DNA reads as TGTGCCAGCAGCACCGGGACTAGCGGGAGAGGGAGTACGCAGTATTTT. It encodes CASSTGTSGRGSTQYF.

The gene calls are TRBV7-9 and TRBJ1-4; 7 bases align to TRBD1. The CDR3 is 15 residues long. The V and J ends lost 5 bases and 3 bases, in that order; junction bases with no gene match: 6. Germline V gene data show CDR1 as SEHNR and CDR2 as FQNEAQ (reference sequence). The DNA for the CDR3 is TGTGCCAGCAGCCAGGGGGGGGTAGCTAATGAAAAACTGTTTTTT. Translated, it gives CASSQGGVANEKLFF.

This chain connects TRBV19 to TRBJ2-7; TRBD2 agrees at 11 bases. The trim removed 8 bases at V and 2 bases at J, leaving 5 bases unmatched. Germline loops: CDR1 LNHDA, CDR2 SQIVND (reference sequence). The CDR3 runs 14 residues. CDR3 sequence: CASSIAGGPYEQYF. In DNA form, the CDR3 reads TGTGCCAGTTCCATAGCGGGGGGGCCCTACGAGCAGTACTTC.

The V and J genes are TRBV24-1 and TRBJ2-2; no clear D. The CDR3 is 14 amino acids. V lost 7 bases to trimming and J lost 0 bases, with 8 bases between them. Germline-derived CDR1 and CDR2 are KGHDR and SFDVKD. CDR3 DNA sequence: TGTGCCACCAGGGGGTCGGCGAACACCGGGGAGCTGTTTTTT. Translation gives CATRGSANTGELFF.

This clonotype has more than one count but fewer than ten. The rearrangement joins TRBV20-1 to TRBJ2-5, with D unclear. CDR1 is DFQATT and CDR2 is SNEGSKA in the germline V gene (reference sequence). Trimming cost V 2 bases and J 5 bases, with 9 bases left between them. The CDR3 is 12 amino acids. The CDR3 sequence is CSARLPGETQYF. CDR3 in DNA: TGCAGTGCTAGACTTCCTGGGGAGACCCAGTACTTC.